This T cell receptor beta chain was captured by sequencing in a study of cytomegalovirus exposure and HLA in healthy donors. The overall study: Early released data comprised around 80 million unique TCRs from HLA-typed donors. The study's findings and limits: It was shown in a later analysis that HLA-associated TCR beta chains were more clonally expanded than other, equally common chains. Per a prior analysis, the majority of TCR beta V segments were productive roughly 90% or roughly 30% of the time. It was around 160 TCR beta chains that were listed as cytomegalovirus-associated.

Comment on this clone: The antigen is not known.

From germline, CDR1 is MNHNS and CDR2 SASEGT. Deletions cut 3 bases from V and 6 bases from J, with 5 bases between. The CDR3 is 11 residues long. The PCR had 60 Vbeta and 13 Jbeta primers. The data were produced by immunoSEQ multiplex PCR, yet TCRdb's version contains in-frame clones alone and is incomplete. The data show 100,000 to 150,000 clones, roughly a tenth seen once. The receptor comes from a woman aged 18-30 years in good health and CMV-seropositive. The sequenced material came from PBMCs. V is TRBV6-1 and J is TRBJ1-1, with D hard to call. The chain's CDR3 is CASSEDSEAFF. CDR3 in DNA: TGTGCCAGCAGTGAGGACTCTGAAGCTTTCTTT.